The 28 T cell receptor beta chains below come from one sample, sequenced in a study of cytomegalovirus exposure and HLA in healthy donors. Profiling relied on immunoSEQ multiplex PCR, and the TCRdb table lists in-frame clones only, not all of them. The sample has 250,000 to 300,000 clones; 65% to 90% are singletons. The specimen was PBMCs. The receptors derive from a woman aged 18-29 years in good health and CMV-seronegative.

This chain connects TRBV4-1 to TRBJ2-2, with TRBD1 matching 9 bases. Germline V CDR1 and CDR2: MGHRA, YSYEKL. V was clipped by 3 bases and J by 5 bases; unmatched bases: 7. The CDR3 length is 16 residues. CDR3 DNA: TGCGCCAGCAGCCATCCCGGGACAGGGAGGACCGGGGAGCTGTTTTTT. Amino acids: CASSHPGTGRTGELFF.

V and J are TRBV30 and TRBJ1-2; D not resolved. The CDR3 runs to 16 residues. Germline V CDR1 and CDR2: GTSNPN, SVGIG (reference sequence). The ends were cut back, 0 bases at V and 5 bases at J, with 19 bases in the middle. The DNA for the CDR3 is TGTGCCTGGAGTGTTTTAAGGACCGGGGTATCTTATGGCTACACCTTC. This sequence encodes CAWSVLRTGVSYGYTF.

J is TRBJ2-1 and V is TRBV2; 7 nucleotides line up with TRBD2. There are 17 residues in the CDR3. The V gene end was trimmed by 8 bases and the J gene end by 3 bases; junction bases not matched to a gene: 16. From germline, CDR1 is SNHLY and CDR2 FYNNEI. The CDR3 is CASLPLRSSGRYNEQFF. The CDR3 DNA reads TGTGCCAGCCTTCCCCTACGGAGTAGCGGGCGCTACAATGAGCAGTTCTTC. The variable domain in full, completed from reference TRBV2 and TRBJ2-1, reads EPEVTQTPSHQVTQMGQEVILRCVPISNHLYFYWYRQILGQKVEFLVSFYNNEISEKSEIFDDQFSVERPDGSNFTLKIRSTKLEDSAMYFCASLPLRSSGRYNEQFFGPGTRLTVL.

This clone was seen a handful of times. The rearrangement joins TRBV7-8 to TRBJ2-2, with 10 bases fitting TRBD2. V trimming: 6 bases; J trimming: 1 base; junction bases outside the gene matches: 5. CDR1 and CDR2 from the germline V gene are SGHVS and FQNEAQ. The CDR3 totals 16 residues. CDR3 protein: CASSPSGRGNTGELFF. In DNA form, the CDR3 reads TGTGCCAGCAGTCCGAGCGGGAGGGGGAACACCGGGGAGCTGTTTTTT.

This sequence joins TRBV4-3 and TRBJ2-7; TRBD2 aligns across 7 bases. With V trimmed by 0 bases and J by 0 bases, 11 bases remained unmatched. Germline loops: CDR1 LGHNA, CDR2 YSLEER. The CDR3 totals 18 residues. This CDR3 reads CASSQDQVRSGISYEQYF. In nucleotides, the CDR3 is TGCGCCAGCAGCCAAGATCAAGTTCGGAGCGGGATCTCCTACGAGCAGTACTTC.

This chain links TRBV29-1 with TRBJ1-4; 11 bases map to TRBD1. The CDR3 is 16 residues long. V lost 0 bases and J lost 8; bases outside the gene matches: 8. The V gene's germline CDR1 is SQVTM and CDR2 ANQGSEA. The CDR3 coding sequence is TGCAGCGTTGAAGATTGGGACAGGGGGACCGGCGAAAAACTGTTTTTT. It codes for CSVEDWDRGTGEKLFF.

The V gene is TRBV10-1, the J gene TRBJ2-7, with D possibly being TRBD2 (5 bases). The germline V and J ends were trimmed by 6 bases and 0 bases, with 12 bases remaining between them. Germline V gene lookup returns CDR1 WNHNN and CDR2 SYGVQD (reference sequence). This CDR3 has 14 amino acids. For the CDR3, the DNA is TGCGCCAGCAGCGGACTTCTCACCTCCTACGAGCAGTACTTC. This gives the protein CASSGLLTSYEQYF.

This clone was found a few times. The CDR3 here is CASSPGTDYEQYF. The DNA of the CDR3 is TGTGCGAGCTCTCCCGGGACAGACTACGAGCAGTACTTC. The chain is built from TRBV7-9 and TRBJ2-7; 7 nucleotides align to TRBD1. CDR1 and CDR2 from the germline V gene are SEHNR and FQNEAQ (reference sequence). This CDR3 has 13 residues.

The chain recombines TRBV2 with TRBJ2-2; 7 bases line up with TRBD1. V gave up 7 bases and J gave up 5 bases; unmatched junction bases: 10. The CDR3 runs 15 residues. Germline values: CDR1 SNHLY, CDR2 FYNNEI. In DNA, the CDR3 is TGTGCCAGCACGGTCAGGACAGGTTGGACCGGGGAGCTGTTTTTT. Translated: CASTVRTGWTGELFF.

The chain uses TRBV7-9 and TRBJ1-5; perhaps TRBD1 as D (5 bases). This CDR3 region has 14 residues. Trimming shortened V by 4 bases and J by 4 bases, and 11 bases separated the two germline ends. The germline V gene has CDR1 SEHNR and CDR2 FQNEAQ (reference sequence). CDR3 sequence reads: CASSSSNRNQPQHF. In DNA, the CDR3 is TGTGCCAGCAGCTCAAGCAACAGGAATCAGCCCCAGCATTTT.

As DNA, the CDR3 is TGTGCCAGCAGCTTGTCCGGGACAGAGGCGACTGAAGCTTTCTTT. Amino acid sequence: CASSLSGTEATEAFF. The rearrangement joins TRBV7-2 to TRBJ1-1, with 7 bases identical to TRBD1. The CDR3 extends over 15 amino acids. The V and J ends lost 3 bases and 5 bases, in that order; junction bases with no gene match: 9. The germline V gene has CDR1 SGHTA and CDR2 FQGNSA.

The CDR3 sequence is CASSYSMRALNEQFF. The CDR3 DNA follows: TGTGCCAGCAGTTACTCGATGAGGGCCTTAAATGAGCAGTTCTTC. The chain employs TRBV6-5 and TRBJ2-1; TRBD2 might be the D (5 bases). Germline assignment: CDR1 MNHEY and CDR2 SVGAGI. V shed 0 bases and J shed 7 bases, with 13 bases lying between them. The CDR3 has 15 amino acids.

V is TRBV30 and J is TRBJ2-2; 8 bases agree with TRBD2. With V trimmed by 4 bases and J by 6 bases, 4 bases remained unmatched. The germline V gene has CDR1 GTSNPN and CDR2 SVGIG (reference sequence). The CDR3 sequence is 13 residues long. The CDR3 DNA follows: TGTGCCTGGATCCTCGGGGGGGCCGGGGAGCTGTTTTTT. Its translation: CAWILGGAGELFF.

The chain links TRBV30 to TRBJ2-2; D remains unclear. This CDR3 region has 13 residues. Per the germline V gene, CDR1 is GTSNPN and CDR2 is SVGIG (reference sequence). Trimming pared 0 bases from V and 6 bases from J, leaving 8 bases between. The CDR3 loop reads CAWSVLMSGELFF. The DNA for the CDR3 is TGTGCCTGGAGTGTACTGATGTCCGGGGAGCTGTTTTTT.

V is TRBV7-2 and J is TRBJ2-1; 8 nucleotides align to TRBD2. The length of the CDR3 is 16 residues. The V gene's germline CDR1 is SGHTA and CDR2 FQGNSA. J was trimmed by 2 bases and V by 4 bases; bases with no gene match: 7. The CDR3 DNA is TGTGCCAGCAGCTCCTCCGGGACTAGGCCCTACAATGAGCAGTTCTTC. It encodes CASSSSGTRPYNEQFF.

The chain employs TRBV7-8 and TRBJ2-7; 10 nucleotides agree with TRBD1. This CDR3 spans 14 amino acids. V lost 5 bases to trimming and J lost 5 bases; unmatched junction nucleotides: 6. CDR1 SGHVS and CDR2 FQNEAQ come from the germline V gene. For the CDR3, the DNA is TGTGCCAGCAGCGCCGGACAGGGGGGCCACGAGCAGTACTTC. Its protein is CASSAGQGGHEQYF.

The chain joins TRBV7-2 to TRBJ1-5; D is unclear. Germline values: CDR1 SGHTA, CDR2 FQGNSA. The V and J ends lost 1 base and 8 bases respectively, with 9 bases between them. There are 13 residues in the CDR3. CDR3 bases: TGTGCCAGCAGCTTAGACTTCGGGAAGCCCCAGCATTTT. Residues: CASSLDFGKPQHF.

The chain recombines TRBV7-6 with TRBJ2-7, with D tentatively TRBD1 (5 bases). Per germline, CDR1 SGHVS and CDR2 FNYEAQ. The CDR3 runs to 15 residues. V was cut by 5 bases and J by 3 bases, with 17 bases left in between. For the CDR3, the DNA is TGTGCCAGCAGCCCTGTTGCAGGGCAAATCTACGAGCAGTACTTC. Residues: CASSPVAGQIYEQYF.

The rearrangement links TRBV5-4 to TRBJ2-1, with D possibly matching TRBD1 (5 bases). The CDR3 loop spans 15 amino acids. Germline V gives CDR1 SGHNT, CDR2 YYREEE (reference sequence). Trimming took off 4 bases at V and 4 bases at J, with 15 bases between the two ends. The CDR3 loop reads CASSRTSGPYNEQFF. The CDR3 DNA is TGTGCCAGCAGCCGCACTTCAGGGCCTTACAATGAGCAGTTCTTC.

The V gene is TRBV9, the J gene TRBJ1-1; 10 bases agree with TRBD1. V lost 6 bases to trimming and J lost 11 bases; unmatched junction nucleotides: 10. The CDR3 is 13 residues long. Germline V CDR1 and CDR2: SGDLS, YYNGEE. The CDR3 sequence: CASTYRDRGDAFF. The CDR3 bases are TGTGCCAGCACCTACCGGGACAGGGGCGACGCTTTCTTT.

The chain recombines TRBV29-1 with TRBJ2-1, with 11 bases matching TRBD1. The CDR3 contains 15 residues. In germline, CDR1 is SQVTM, CDR2 ANQGSEA. J gave up 4 bases and V 6 bases, and 8 bases lay outside the gene matches. The CDR3 reads CSVRPGQGAYNEQFF. CDR3 bases: TGCAGCGTACGACCCGGACAGGGGGCTTACAATGAGCAGTTCTTC.

This clone was seen a handful of times. The chain couples TRBV9 to TRBJ2-1; no reliable D call. The CDR3 extends over 13 amino acids. Germline loops: CDR1 SGDLS, CDR2 YYNGEE. V gave up 3 bases and J gave up 8 bases, with 12 bases separating them. CDR3 sequence reads: CASSGLTSDEQFF. The CDR3 DNA is TGTGCCAGCAGCGGCTTGACTTCGGATGAGCAGTTCTTC. Full variable domain (remainder filled in from reference TRBV9 and TRBJ2-1): DSGVTQTPKHLITATGQRVTLRCSPRSGDLSVYWYQQSLDQGLQFLIQYYNGEERAKGNILERFSAQQFPDLHSELNLSSLELGDSALYFCASSGLTSDEQFFGPGTRLTVL.

In regard to this clone: Within the sample, other DNA sequences also encode this same CDR3. The chain employs TRBV7-2 and TRBJ2-7, with D perhaps TRBD1 (5 bases). Germline loops: CDR1 SGHTA, CDR2 FQGNSA. V dropped 5 bases and J dropped 4 bases, with 9 bases sitting between them. The CDR3 has 12 amino acids. The CDR3 spells CASSPTGYEQYF. For the CDR3, the DNA is TGTGCCAGCAGCCCCACAGGTTACGAGCAGTACTTC.

V usage is TRBV11-3 and J usage is TRBJ2-3, with 8 bases lining up with TRBD2. The CDR3 runs 14 residues. Looked up from germline, CDR1 is SGHNT and CDR2 is YENEEA. J gave up 3 bases and V 6 bases, and 5 bases lay outside the gene matches. CDR3 DNA: TGTGCCAGCAGACCCGGGGGGGGGACAGATACGCAGTATTTT. Translating gives CASRPGGGTDTQYF.

Written as DNA, the CDR3 is TGTGCCAGCAGCTTATACAGTCTAGCGGGGGGGCCCTCTTGGGATACGCAGTATTTT. Amino acid sequence: CASSLYSLAGGPSWDTQYF. The V and J genes are TRBV7-2 and TRBJ2-3, with 12 bases matching TRBD2. The CDR3 loop spans 19 amino acids. The germline V gene has CDR1 SGHTA and CDR2 FQGNSA. V was pared by 2 bases and J by 6 bases, with 15 bases of the junction left unmatched.

V and J are TRBV4-1 and TRBJ2-1; 7 bases align to TRBD2. CDR1 and CDR2 from the germline V gene are MGHRA and YSYEKL. This CDR3 comprises 15 residues. J gave up 6 bases and V 4 bases, and 9 bases lay outside the gene matches. The CDR3 DNA sequence: TGCGCCAGCAGCCCCTACCCAAGCGGGACCAATGAGCAGTTCTTC. The encoded protein is CASSPYPSGTNEQFF.

The genes are TRBV15 and TRBJ2-7, with D possibly matching TRBD1 (6 bases). The CDR3 runs to 15 residues. V lost 0 bases and J lost 6, with 15 bases in between. The V gene's germline CDR1 is LNHNV and CDR2 YYDKDF (reference sequence). CDR3 bases: TGTGCCACCAGCAGAGAGCTATCCAGGGGTGGCGAGCAGTACTTC. This sequence encodes CATSRELSRGGEQYF.

This chain joins TRBV6-5 and TRBJ2-1, with 8 positions matching TRBD2. Trimming removed 4 bases from V and 3 bases from J; junction bases left unmatched: 5. The CDR3 has 15 amino acids. Germline loops: CDR1 MNHEY, CDR2 SVGAGI. The CDR3 DNA sequence: TGTGCCAGCAGTTCCCCTCGGGAGGGCTACAATGAGCAGTTCTTC. Translated, it gives CASSSPREGYNEQFF.